This TCR beta chain was sequenced in a study of tissue T cells after allogeneic stem cell transplantation. The protocol was immunoSEQ multiplex PCR, while the TCRdb copy is restricted to in-frame clones and leaves out a portion. The table has several thousand clones, 50% to 70% seen once; the top ten hold approximately 15%. The CDR3 is 15 residues long. CDR1 and CDR2 (germline): KGHSH, LQKENI. V gave up 1 base and J gave up 1 base, with 10 bases separating them. The chain couples TRBV18 to TRBJ1-1; D unclear. This specimen consisted of duodenum tissue, obtained at autopsy. The sequence was obtained from a woman aged 18-55 years with breast cancer. The CDR3 region has the DNA TGTGCCAGCTCACCACTTCAACGTCGGAACACTGAAGCTTTCTTT. Translation gives CASSPLQRRNTEAFF.